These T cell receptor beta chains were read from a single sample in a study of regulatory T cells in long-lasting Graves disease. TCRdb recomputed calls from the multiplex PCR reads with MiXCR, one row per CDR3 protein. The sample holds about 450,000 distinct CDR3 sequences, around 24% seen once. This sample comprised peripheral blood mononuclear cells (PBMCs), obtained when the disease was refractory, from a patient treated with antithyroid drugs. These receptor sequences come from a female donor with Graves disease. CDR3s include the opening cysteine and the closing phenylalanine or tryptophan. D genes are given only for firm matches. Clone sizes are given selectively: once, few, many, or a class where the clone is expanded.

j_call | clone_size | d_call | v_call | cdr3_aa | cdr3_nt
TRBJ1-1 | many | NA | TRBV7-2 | CASSPGPRGNTEAFF | TGTGCCAGCAGCCCAGGCCCCAGGGGCAACACTGAAGCTTTCTTT
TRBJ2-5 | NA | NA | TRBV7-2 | CASSPAVETQYF | TGTGCCAGCTCACCCGCGGTGGAGACCCAGTACTTC
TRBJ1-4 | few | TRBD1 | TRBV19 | CASSIGDRVIEKLFF | TGTGCCAGTAGTATCGGGGACAGGGTAATCGAAAAACTGTTTTTT
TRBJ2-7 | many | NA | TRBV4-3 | CASSQDPTASYEQYF | TGCGCCAGCAGCCAAGATCCGACGGCCTCCTACGAGCAGTACTTC
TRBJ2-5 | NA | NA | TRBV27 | CASSFLPGERETQYF | TGTGCCAGCAGTTTTCTCCCGGGCGAGAGGGAGACCCAGTACTTC
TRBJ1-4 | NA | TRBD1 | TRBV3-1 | CASSPRPSGGTNERLFF | TGTGCCAGCAGCCCAAGACCCTCAGGGGGAACTAATGAAAGACTGTTTTTT
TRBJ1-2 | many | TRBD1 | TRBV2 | CASREPGQGFYGYTF | TGTGCCAGCAGAGAACCGGGACAGGGCTTCTATGGCTACACCTTC
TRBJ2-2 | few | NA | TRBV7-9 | CASSLQETGELFF | TGTGCCAGCAGCCTTCAAGAAACCGGGGAGCTGTTTTTT
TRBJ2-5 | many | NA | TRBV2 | CASKGGLGETQYF | TGTGCCAGCAAAGGGGGGCTAGGCGAGACCCAGTACTTC
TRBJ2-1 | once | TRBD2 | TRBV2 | CASSKLAGEVGGSYNEQFF | TGTGCCAGCAGTAAACTAGCGGGAGAGGTTGGGGGGTCCTACAATGAGCAGTTCTTC
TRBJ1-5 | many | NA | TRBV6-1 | CASRNGAGMSQPQHF | TGTGCCAGCAGAAACGGGGCGGGGATGAGTCAGCCCCAGCATTTT
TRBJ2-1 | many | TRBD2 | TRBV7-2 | CASSLPSGRRGEQFF | TGTGCCAGCAGCCTGCCTAGCGGGAGGCGGGGTGAGCAGTTCTTC
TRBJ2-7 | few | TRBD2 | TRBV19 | CASSGGASGGYEQYF | TGTGCCAGTAGTGGCGGCGCTAGCGGGGGCTACGAGCAGTACTTC
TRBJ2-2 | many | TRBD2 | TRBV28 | CASSLVTGGRTGELFF | TGTGCCAGCAGTTTGGTGACGGGAGGTAGGACCGGGGAGCTGTTTTTT
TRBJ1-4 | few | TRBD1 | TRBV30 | CAWNSLSQGAGKLFF | TGTGCCTGGAACTCCCTATCACAGGGGGCAGGAAAACTGTTTTTT
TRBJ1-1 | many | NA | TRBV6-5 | CASSYSIGDDRRGTEAFF | TGTGCCAGCAGTTACTCGATCGGGGACGACCGGAGGGGGACTGAAGCTTTCTTT
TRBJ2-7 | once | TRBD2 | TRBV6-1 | CASRSIAGTYEQYF | TGTGCCAGCAGATCAATAGCGGGTACCTACGAGCAGTACTTC
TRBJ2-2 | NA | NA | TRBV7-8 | CASSRHDRPNTGELFF | TGTGCCAGCAGCAGACACGACAGACCGAACACCGGGGAGCTGTTTTTT
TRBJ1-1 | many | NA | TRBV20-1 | CSARQWTGNTEAFF | TGCAGTGCTAGACAGTGGACGGGGAACACTGAAGCTTTCTTT
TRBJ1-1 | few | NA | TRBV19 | CASSLSGTGYTEAFF | TGTGCCAGTAGCCTCTCCGGGACGGGTTACACTGAAGCTTTCTTT
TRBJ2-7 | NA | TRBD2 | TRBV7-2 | CASSGGEQYF | TGTGCCAGCTCGGGGGGCGAGCAGTACTTC
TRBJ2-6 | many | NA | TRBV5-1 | CASSWEQGANVLTF | TGCGCCAGCAGCTGGGAACAGGGGGCCAACGTCCTGACTTTC
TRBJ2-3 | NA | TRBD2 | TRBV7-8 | CASSSSGTSGDTQYF | TGTGCCAGCAGCTCATCCGGGACTAGCGGTGATACGCAGTATTTT
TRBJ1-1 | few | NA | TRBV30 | CAWRAAWQGDGTEAFF | TGTGCCTGGAGAGCGGCTTGGCAGGGCGACGGCACTGAAGCTTTCTTT
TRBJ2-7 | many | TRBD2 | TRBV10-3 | CAIRTSGRFGDEQYF | TGTGCCATCAGGACTAGCGGGAGATTCGGCGACGAGCAGTACTTC
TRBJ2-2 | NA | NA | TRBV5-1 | CASSPDRSGGGPGELFF | TGCGCCAGCAGCCCGGACCGGTCGGGAGGGGGCCCCGGGGAGCTGTTTTTT
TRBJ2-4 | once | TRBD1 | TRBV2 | CASRDRGGNIQYF | TGTGCCAGCAGGGACAGGGGGGGGAACATTCAGTACTTC
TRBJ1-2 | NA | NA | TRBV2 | CASSAGLGYTF | TGTGCCAGCAGCGCAGGGTTGGGCTACACCTTC
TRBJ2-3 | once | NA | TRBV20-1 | CSARTSTDTQYF | TGCAGTGCTAGGACAAGCACAGATACGCAGTATTTT
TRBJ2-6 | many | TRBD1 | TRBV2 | CASRYSGTGGSGANVLTF | TGTGCCAGCAGGTACTCCGGGACAGGGGGCTCTGGGGCCAACGTCCTGACTTTC
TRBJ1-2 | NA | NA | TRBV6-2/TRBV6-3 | CASSSPGTQADYGYTF | TGTGCCAGCAGTTCCCCCGGGACACAAGCGGACTATGGCTACACCTTC
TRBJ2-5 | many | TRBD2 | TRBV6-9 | CASLMAGVQETQYF | TGTGCCAGCCTGATGGCGGGGGTCCAAGAGACCCAGTACTTC
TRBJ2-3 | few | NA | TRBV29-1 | CSVEEVTDTQYF | TGCAGCGTTGAAGAGGTCACAGATACGCAGTATTTT
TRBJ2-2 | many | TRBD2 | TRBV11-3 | CASSLSLAGSTGELFF | TGTGCCAGCAGCTTAAGTCTAGCGGGATCAACCGGGGAGCTGTTTTTT
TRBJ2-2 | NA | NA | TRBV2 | CASSVKSGGGELFF | TGTGCCAGCAGCGTGAAGTCCGGTGGGGGGGAGCTGTTTTTT
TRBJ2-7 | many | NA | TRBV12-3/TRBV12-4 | CASSTLQGFYEQYF | TGTGCCAGCAGTACACTACAGGGATTCTACGAGCAGTACTTC
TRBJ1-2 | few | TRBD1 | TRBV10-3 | CAISEGQGNYGYTF | TGTGCCATCAGTGAAGGACAGGGGAATTATGGCTACACCTTC
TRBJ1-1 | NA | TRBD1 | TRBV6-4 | CASSDDRDRVFVTEAFF | TGTGCCAGCAGTGACGACCGGGACAGGGTTTTTGTCACTGAAGCTTTCTTT
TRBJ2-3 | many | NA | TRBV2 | CASKPDHGGTDTQYF | TGTGCCAGCAAGCCTGATCACGGGGGAACAGATACGCAGTATTTT
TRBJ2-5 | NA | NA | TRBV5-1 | CASSLGVWDQETQYF | TGTGCCAGCAGCTTAGGTGTCTGGGACCAAGAGACCCAGTACTTC
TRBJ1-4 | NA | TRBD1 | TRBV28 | CASTPRAAGGEKLFF | TGTGCCAGCACCCCAAGGGCCGCAGGGGGTGAAAAACTGTTTTTT
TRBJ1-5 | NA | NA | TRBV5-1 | CASSLAGGFNQPQHF | TGCGCCAGCAGCTTGGCCGGGGGCTTCAATCAGCCCCAGCATTTT
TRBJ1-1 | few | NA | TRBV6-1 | CASSRQEGWEDWNTEAFF | TGTGCCAGCAGTCGACAGGAGGGCTGGGAAGATTGGAACACTGAAGCTTTCTTT
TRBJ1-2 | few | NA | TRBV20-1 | CSARFGGYYGYTF | TGCAGTGCTAGATTTGGGGGATACTATGGCTACACCTTC
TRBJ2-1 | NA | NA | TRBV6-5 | CASSYRGRGFYEQFF | TGTGCCAGCAGTTACCGCGGTAGGGGATTCTATGAGCAGTTCTTC
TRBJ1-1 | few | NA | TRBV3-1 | CASSQVPLAGLNTEAFF | TGTGCCAGCAGCCAAGTACCATTAGCGGGGCTGAACACTGAAGCTTTCTTT
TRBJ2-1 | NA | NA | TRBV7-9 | CASSRLGNEQFF | TGTGCCAGCAGCAGGCTAGGGAATGAGCAGTTCTTC
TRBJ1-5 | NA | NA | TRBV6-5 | CASSYAPGAHQPQHF | TGTGCCAGCAGTTACGCGCCGGGGGCCCATCAGCCCCAGCATTTT
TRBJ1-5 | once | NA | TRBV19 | CASGVPGNQPQHF | TGTGCCAGTGGCGTCCCGGGCAATCAGCCCCAGCATTTT
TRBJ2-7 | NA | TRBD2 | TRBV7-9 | CASSWTSGSLYEQYF | TGTGCCAGCTCCTGGACTAGCGGGAGTTTATACGAGCAGTACTTC
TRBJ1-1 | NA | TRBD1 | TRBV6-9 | CASSYSAGGGPMNTEAFF | TGTGCCAGCAGTTACTCCGCAGGGGGGGGACCGATGAACACTGAAGCTTTCTTT
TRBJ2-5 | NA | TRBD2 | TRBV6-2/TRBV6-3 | CASSSSGGSKETQYF | TGTGCCAGCAGTTCTAGCGGGGGCTCCAAAGAGACCCAGTACTTC
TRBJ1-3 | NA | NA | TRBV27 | CASSSIQGFGLGNTIYF | TGTGCCAGCAGTTCGATACAGGGATTCGGATTAGGAAACACCATATATTTT
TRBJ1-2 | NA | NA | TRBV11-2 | CASRADWNYGYTF | TGTGCCAGCAGGGCAGACTGGAACTATGGCTACACCTTC